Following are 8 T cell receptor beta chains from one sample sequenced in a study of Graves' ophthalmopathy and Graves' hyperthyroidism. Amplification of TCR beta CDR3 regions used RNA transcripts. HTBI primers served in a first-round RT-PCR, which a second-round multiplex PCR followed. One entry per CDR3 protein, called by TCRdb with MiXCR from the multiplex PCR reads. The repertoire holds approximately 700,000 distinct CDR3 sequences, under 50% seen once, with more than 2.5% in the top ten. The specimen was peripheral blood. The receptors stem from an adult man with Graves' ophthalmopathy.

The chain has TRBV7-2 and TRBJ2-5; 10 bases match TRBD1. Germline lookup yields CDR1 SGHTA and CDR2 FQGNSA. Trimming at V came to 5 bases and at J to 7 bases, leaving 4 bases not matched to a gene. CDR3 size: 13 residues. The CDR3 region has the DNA TGTGCCAGCAGCCCCAGACAGGGGGCGACCCAGTACTTC. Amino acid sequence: CASSPRQGATQYF.

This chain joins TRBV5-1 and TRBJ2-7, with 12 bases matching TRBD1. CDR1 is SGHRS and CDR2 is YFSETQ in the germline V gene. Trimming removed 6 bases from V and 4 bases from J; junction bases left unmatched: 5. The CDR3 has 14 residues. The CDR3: CASKWGQGAYEQYF. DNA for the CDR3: TGCGCCAGCAAATGGGGACAGGGGGCTTACGAGCAGTACTTC.

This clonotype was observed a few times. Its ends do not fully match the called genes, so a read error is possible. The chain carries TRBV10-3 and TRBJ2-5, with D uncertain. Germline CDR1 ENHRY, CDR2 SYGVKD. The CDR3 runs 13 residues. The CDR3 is CASSYEAEETQYF. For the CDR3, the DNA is TGTGCCAGCAGTTACGAGGCGGAAGAGACCCAGTACTTC.

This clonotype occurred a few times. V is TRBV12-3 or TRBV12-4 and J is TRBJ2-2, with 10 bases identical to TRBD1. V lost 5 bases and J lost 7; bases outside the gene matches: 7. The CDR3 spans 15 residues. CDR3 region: CASSGDRGASGELFF. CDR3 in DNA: TGTGCCAGCAGTGGGGACAGGGGCGCGAGCGGGGAGCTGTTTTTT.

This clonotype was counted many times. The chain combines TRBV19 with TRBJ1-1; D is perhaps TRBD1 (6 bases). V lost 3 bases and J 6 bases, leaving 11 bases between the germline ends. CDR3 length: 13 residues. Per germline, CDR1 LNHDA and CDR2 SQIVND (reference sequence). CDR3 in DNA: TGTGCCAGTAGTATCTTGCAGGGGTCTGAAGCTTTCTTT. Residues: CASSILQGSEAFF.

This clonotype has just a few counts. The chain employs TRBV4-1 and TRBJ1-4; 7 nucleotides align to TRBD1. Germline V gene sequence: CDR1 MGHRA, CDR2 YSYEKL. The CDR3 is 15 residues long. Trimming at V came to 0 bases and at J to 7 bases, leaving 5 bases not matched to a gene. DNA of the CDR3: TGCGCCAGCAGCCAAGATCGCCAGGGGGGTGAAAAACTGTTTTTT. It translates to CASSQDRQGGEKLFF.

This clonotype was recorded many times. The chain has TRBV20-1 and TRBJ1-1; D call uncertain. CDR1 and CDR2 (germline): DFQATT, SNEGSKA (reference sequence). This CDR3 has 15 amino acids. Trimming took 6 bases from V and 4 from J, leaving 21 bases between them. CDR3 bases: TGCAGTGCCCCTAGGTCGGGTTGGACCCTCACTGAAGCTTTCTTT. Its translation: CSAPRSGWTLTEAFF.

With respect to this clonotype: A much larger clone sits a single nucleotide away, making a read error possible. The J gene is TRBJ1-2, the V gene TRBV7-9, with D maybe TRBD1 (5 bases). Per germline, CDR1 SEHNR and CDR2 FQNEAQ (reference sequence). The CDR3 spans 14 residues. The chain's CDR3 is CASSLGRANYRYTF. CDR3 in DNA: TGTGCCAGCAGCTTAGGCAGGGCAAACTATCGCTACACCTTC.